The next 32 T cell receptor beta chains were all read from a single sample in a study of T cell responses to AZD1222 COVID-19 vaccine. Generated by immunoSEQ multiplex PCR, the TCRdb table keeps only in-frame clones and is missing some. The sample has 100,000 or so clones, roughly 90% seen once. Sequencing was performed on peripheral blood, taken 28 days after the second AZD1222 dose. These TCRs come from an adult who received the AZD1222 COVID-19 vaccine.

The chain joins TRBV10-3 to TRBJ1-5; TRBD1 agrees at 7 bases. In germline, CDR1 is ENHRY, CDR2 SYGVKD. This CDR3 comprises 14 residues. The trim removed 4 bases at V and 4 bases at J, leaving 4 bases unmatched. CDR3 amino acids: CAISGGGQNQPQHF. For the CDR3, the DNA is TGTGCCATCAGTGGGGGGGGACAGAATCAGCCCCAGCATTTT.

The V call is TRBV28, the J call TRBJ2-5, with 7 bases lining up with TRBD2. The junction had 12 bases not matched to a gene; V was cut back by 6 bases and J by 5 bases. This CDR3 contains 15 residues. Germline V gene lookup returns CDR1 MDHEN and CDR2 SYDVKM. CDR3 amino acids: CASSPTGTTRETQYF. The CDR3 nucleotides read TGTGCCAGCAGCCCAACCGGGACTACGCGGGAGACCCAGTACTTC. Based on the CDR3 plus reference TRBV28 and TRBJ2-5, the full variable domain is DVKVTQSSRYLVKRTGEKVFLECVQDMDHENMFWYRQDPGLGLRLIYFSYDVKMKEKGDIPEGYSVSREKKERFSLILESASTNQTSMYLCASSPTGTTRETQYFGPGTRLLVL.

The chain links TRBV14 to TRBJ2-3; possible D gene TRBD1, 7 bases. The CDR3 has 15 residues. From germline, CDR1 is SGHDN and CDR2 FVKESK. The V end was cut by 4 bases, the J end by 6 bases, with 17 bases between. The CDR3 DNA is TGTGCCAGCAGCCCTCAGGGGGGTAGTTGGGATACGCAGTATTTT. Translation: CASSPQGGSWDTQYF. Full variable domain (outside the CDR3, taken from reference TRBV14 and TRBJ2-3): EAGVTQFPSHSVIEKGQTVTLRCDPISGHDNLYWYRRVMGKEIKFLLHFVKESKQDESGMPNNRFLAERTGGTYSTLKVQPAELEDSGVYFCASSPQGGSWDTQYFGPGTRLTVL.

With regard to this clone: Other DNA sequences of this sample code for an identical CDR3. The gene calls are TRBV20-1 and TRBJ2-1, with D unclear. The V and J ends lost 3 bases and 4 bases respectively, with 4 bases between them. Germline CDR1 DFQATT, CDR2 SNEGSKA (reference sequence). This CDR3 has 11 amino acids. CDR3 bases: TGCAGTGCTAGTAGGTACAATGAGCAGTTCTTC. As protein: CSASRYNEQFF.

The rearrangement links TRBV5-1 to TRBJ1-2; D possibly corresponds to TRBD1 (5 bases). The CDR3 has 15 residues. Germline V gene lookup returns CDR1 SGHRS and CDR2 YFSETQ. V dropped 0 bases and J dropped 6 bases, with 15 bases sitting between them. The CDR3 region is CASSLVSGREDGYTF. CDR3 bases: TGCGCCAGCAGCTTGGTATCGGGCAGGGAGGATGGCTACACCTTC.

This sequence joins TRBV7-2 and TRBJ2-7; 10 bases align to TRBD1. Per the germline V gene, CDR1 is SGHTA and CDR2 is FQGNSA. CDR3 size: 14 residues. With 5 bases clipped from V and 3 bases from J, the junction kept 4 bases outside the gene matches. The CDR3 nucleotides read TGTGCCAGCAGCAAGGACAGGGGGATCTACGAGCAGTACTTC. It is translated as CASSKDRGIYEQYF. Full variable domain (missing parts from reference TRBV7-2 and TRBJ2-7): GAGVSQSPSNKVTEKGKDVELRCDPISGHTALYWYRQSLGQGLEFLIYFQGNSAPDKSGLPSDRFSAERTGGSVSTLTIQRTQQEDSAVYLCASSKDRGIYEQYFGPGTRLTVT.

DNA for the CDR3: TGTGCCGGGACCGGGACAGGGGGCGTTGGCTACACCTTC. Its protein is CAGTGTGGVGYTF. V gene TRBV28 combines with J gene TRBJ1-2; 12 nucleotides agree with TRBD1. The V and J ends lost 11 bases and 7 bases, in that order; junction bases with no gene match: 8. The germline V gene encodes CDR1 MDHEN and CDR2 SYDVKM. The CDR3 runs 13 residues.

J is TRBJ2-2 and V is TRBV18; 7 bases line up with TRBD1. The germline gives CDR1 KGHSH, CDR2 LQKENI. This CDR3 has 15 residues. The ends lost 3 bases at V and 5 bases at J; junction bases unmatched: 6. The CDR3 coding sequence is TGTGCCAGCTCACCGGGACAGAGGTTGACCGGGGAGCTGTTTTTT. It encodes CASSPGQRLTGELFF.

This chain connects TRBV2 to TRBJ1-1; the match to TRBD1 covers 10 bases. The V and J ends lost 8 bases and 1 base, in that order; junction bases with no gene match: 4. Germline CDR1 and CDR2: SNHLY and FYNNEI. This CDR3 is built from 14 residues. CDR3 coding DNA: TGTGCCAGCCGGGGACAGGGGACGAACACTGAAGCTTTCTTT. This sequence encodes CASRGQGTNTEAFF.

V and J are TRBV11-2 and TRBJ2-7; possibly TRBD1 or TRBD2 for D (5 bases each). CDR1 and CDR2 from the germline V gene are SGHAT and FQNNGV. V shed 1 base and J shed 3 bases, with 19 bases lying between them. CDR3 size: 17 residues. CDR3 amino acids: CASSLALFEGPHYEQYF. The CDR3 DNA follows: TGTGCCAGCAGCTTAGCTCTCTTTGAGGGGCCCCACTACGAGCAGTACTTC.

The chain couples TRBV28 to TRBJ1-2; tentative D call: TRBD1 (5 bases). The CDR3 spans 14 residues. Per the germline V gene, CDR1 is MDHEN and CDR2 is SYDVKM. V was pared by 2 bases and J by 3 bases, with 10 bases between. The CDR3 loop reads CASSLRWGHYGYTF. CDR3 sequence (DNA): TGTGCCAGCAGTTTAAGGTGGGGCCACTATGGCTACACCTTC.

The V and J genes are TRBV7-9 and TRBJ1-3; D unclear. CDR1 is SEHNR and CDR2 is FQNEAQ in the germline V gene (reference sequence). The CDR3 extends over 14 amino acids. Trimming cost V 7 bases and J 3 bases, with 13 bases left between them. As DNA, the CDR3 is TGTGCCAGCACCGGAATTGGGGTTGGAAACACCATATATTTT. Translated: CASTGIGVGNTIYF.

This clone was detected once. V usage is TRBV28 and J usage is TRBJ1-2; D is ambiguous. V gave up 2 bases and J gave up 8 bases, with 12 bases separating them. The CDR3 length is 13 residues. The germline gives CDR1 MDHEN, CDR2 SYDVKM. CDR3 coding DNA: TGTGCCAGCAGTTTAAGCGCGGGGAGAGGCTACACCTTC. Residues: CASSLSAGRGYTF.

The chain recombines TRBV19 with TRBJ1-1; the match to TRBD1 covers 9 bases. Germline assignment: CDR1 LNHDA and CDR2 SQIVND (reference sequence). This CDR3 region has 14 residues. V shed 4 bases and J 6 bases; nucleotides not matched to a gene: 6. The CDR3 loop is CASSTDRGEPEAFF. As DNA, the CDR3 is TGTGCCAGTAGTACCGACAGGGGGGAGCCTGAAGCTTTCTTT. Supplemented by reference TRBV19 and TRBJ1-1, the full variable domain reads DGGITQSPKYLFRKEGQNVTLSCEQNLNHDAMYWYRQDPGQGLRLIYYSQIVNDFQKGDIAEGYSVSREKKESFPLTVTSAQKNPTAFYLCASSTDRGEPEAFFGQGTRLTVV.

This clone was picked up one time. The chain employs TRBV6-5 and TRBJ2-3, with a tentative D call TRBD1 (6 bases). The germline V and J ends were trimmed by 4 bases and 5 bases, with 10 bases remaining between them. The CDR3 spans 13 residues. Germline assignment: CDR1 MNHEY and CDR2 SVGAGI. The CDR3 spells CASSSPGVDTQYF. The CDR3 region has the DNA TGTGCCAGCAGTTCCCCAGGGGTAGATACGCAGTATTTT.

The rearrangement joins TRBV5-1 to TRBJ2-5; 7 positions agree with TRBD1. Germline V gene sequence: CDR1 SGHRS, CDR2 YFSETQ. The V segment lost 0 bases and the J segment 5 bases; nucleotides outside the gene matches: 7. This CDR3 region has 15 residues. The CDR3, as DNA: TGCGCCAGCAGCTTGGCTCTAGACAGGGTTGAGACCCAGTACTTC. Protein sequence: CASSLALDRVETQYF.

V is TRBV18 and J is TRBJ1-6; D uncertain. Germline V gene lookup returns CDR1 KGHSH and CDR2 LQKENI. V was shortened by 4 bases and J by 0 bases, with 4 bases between the two germline ends. CDR3 length equals 14 residues. CDR3 nucleotide sequence: TGTGCCAGCTCACAGAGCTCCTATAATTCACCCCTCCACTTT. Its protein is CASSQSSYNSPLHF.

The chain uses TRBV30 and TRBJ1-2, with D possibly TRBD1 on 6 matching bases. Germline values: CDR1 GTSNPN, CDR2 SVGIG (reference sequence). The CDR3 is 14 amino acids. Between the trimmed V and J ends, which lost 3 bases and 4 bases, there was a span of 15 bases. The CDR3 coding sequence is TGTGCCTGGAGGGGAGGGGGAAAAGCCTATGGCTACACCTTC. It is translated as CAWRGGGKAYGYTF.

The chain carries TRBV19 and TRBJ1-4; D call uncertain. Germline V gives CDR1 LNHDA, CDR2 SQIVND (reference sequence). Trimming shortened V by 3 bases and J by 6 bases, and 5 bases separated the two germline ends. The CDR3 length is 12 residues. In nucleotides, the CDR3 is TGTGCCAGTAGTATGAATGATGAAAAACTGTTTTTT. Translation: CASSMNDEKLFF.

The J gene is TRBJ1-6, the V gene TRBV6-1; D uncertain. The CDR3 spans 15 residues. The V and J ends lost 2 bases and 4 bases respectively, with 9 bases between them. Germline lookup yields CDR1 MNHNS and CDR2 SASEGT. The DNA for the CDR3 is TGTGCCAGCAGTGAACGAAGTATATATAATTCACCCCTCCACTTT. Protein product: CASSERSIYNSPLHF.

The chain combines TRBV15 with TRBJ2-1; D gene uncertain. Germline loops: CDR1 LNHNV, CDR2 YYDKDF (reference sequence). V lost 0 bases and J lost 5, with 5 bases in between. The CDR3 loop spans 13 amino acids. CDR3 in DNA: TGTGCCACCAGCAGAGATGGAAACAATGAGCAGTTCTTC. As protein: CATSRDGNNEQFF.

Of note for this clone: Other nucleotide sequences in the sample specify the same CDR3. The chain joins TRBV29-1 to TRBJ2-2, with a tentative D call TRBD2 (7 bases). CDR1 SQVTM and CDR2 ANQGSEA come from the germline V gene. The CDR3 covers 14 residues. V was pared by 5 bases and J by 2 bases, with 12 bases between. The CDR3 here is CSVIRGGNTGELFF. CDR3 bases: TGCAGCGTTATTAGGGGGGGCAACACCGGGGAGCTGTTTTTT.

The chain carries TRBV27 and TRBJ1-3; D unclear. Germline assignment: CDR1 MNHEY and CDR2 SMNVEV (reference sequence). The CDR3 has 15 amino acids. V dropped 3 bases and J dropped 0 bases, with 9 bases sitting between them. This CDR3 reads CASSLVGNSGNTIYF. The CDR3 DNA is TGTGCCAGCAGTTTGGTAGGGAACTCTGGAAACACCATATATTTT.

The chain links TRBV3-1 (or the pseudogene TRBV3-2) to TRBJ1-1, with TRBD1 matching 7 bases. The CDR3 is 13 residues long. The V and J ends lost 4 bases and 5 bases, in that order; junction bases with no gene match: 4. Germline values: CDR1 LGHDT, CDR2 YNNKEL (reference sequence). DNA of the CDR3: TGTGCCAGCAGCCCAGGGGGAGGGACTGAAGCTTTCTTT. It yields the protein CASSPGGGTEAFF.

The chain uses TRBV15 and TRBJ1-5; D ambiguous. The CDR3 sequence is 14 residues long. Germline CDR1 LNHNV, CDR2 YYDKDF (reference sequence). Trimming removed 0 bases from V and 7 bases from J, with 10 bases in between. The CDR3, as DNA: TGTGCCACCAGCAGAGATCGGGGTCCCCAGCCCCAGCATTTT. Translation gives CATSRDRGPQPQHF.

This chain joins TRBV2 and TRBJ1-1; D might be TRBD1 (5 bases). The CDR3 extends over 15 amino acids. CDR1 and CDR2 (germline): SNHLY, FYNNEI. Trimming removed 5 bases at V and 3 bases at J, with 16 bases between. Here the CDR3 reads CASSLHPRADTEAFF. DNA for the CDR3: TGTGCCAGCAGTTTACATCCCAGGGCTGACACTGAAGCTTTCTTT.

The rearrangement uses TRBV19 and TRBJ2-3; 9 nucleotides align to TRBD1. Germline V CDR1 and CDR2: LNHDA, SQIVND (reference sequence). This CDR3 comprises 16 residues. The J segment lost 0 bases and the V segment lost 10 bases, leaving 11 bases of the junction unmatched. The CDR3: CATKDRGRGSTDTQYF. Written as DNA, the CDR3 is TGTGCCACCAAGGACAGGGGCAGGGGGAGCACAGATACGCAGTATTTT.

This clone has only a few counts. The chain links TRBV19 to TRBJ2-1, with TRBD1 matching 10 bases. CDR3 length equals 15 residues. V shed 4 bases, J shed 8 bases, and the junction held 8 bases outside the gene matches. Germline V gives CDR1 LNHDA, CDR2 SQIVND (reference sequence). DNA for the CDR3: TGTGCCAGTAGTAGGACAGGGGGTGACTTCGATGAGCAGTTCTTC. Its translation is CASSRTGGDFDEQFF.

This clone was counted a single time. CDR3 residues: CASSMVGRAGGNTEAFF. For the CDR3, the DNA is TGTGCCAGCAGTATGGTTGGGAGGGCAGGGGGAAACACTGAAGCTTTCTTT. This sequence joins TRBV2 and TRBJ1-1; TRBD1 matches at 7 bases. V lost 5 bases and J lost 2; bases outside the gene matches: 14. Germline V gene sequence: CDR1 SNHLY, CDR2 FYNNEI. There are 17 residues in the CDR3.

The table lists this clone with a count of one. The chain combines TRBV7-2 with TRBJ2-5; possibly TRBD1 or TRBD2 for D (7 bases each). The V end lost 1 base, the J end lost 7 bases, and 22 bases lay between the germline ends. Germline CDR1 is SGHTA and CDR2 is FQGNSA. This CDR3 is built from 17 residues. CDR3 protein: CASSLEGAGAPRRTQYF. CDR3 sequence (DNA): TGTGCCAGCAGCTTAGAGGGGGCGGGGGCCCCCCGTCGGACCCAGTACTTC.

This clone was observed a single time. V gene TRBV20-1 combines with J gene TRBJ1-2; possibly TRBD1 for D (6 bases). There are 11 residues in the CDR3. Between the trimmed V and J ends, which lost 4 bases and 8 bases, there was a span of 11 bases. Germline-derived CDR1 and CDR2 are DFQATT and SNEGSKA (reference sequence). CDR3 DNA sequence: TGCAGTGCTATACAGGGTCAGGGCTACACCTTC. Translation gives CSAIQGQGYTF.

This clone was recorded only once. The chain couples TRBV7-9 to TRBJ1-2; D call uncertain. The germline gives CDR1 SEHNR, CDR2 FQNEAQ (reference sequence). The CDR3 has 13 residues. V was shortened by 6 bases and J by 2 bases, with 10 bases between the two germline ends. The DNA of the CDR3 is TGTGCCAGCAGTCTCGAAGTGAACTATGGCTACACCTTC. This sequence encodes CASSLEVNYGYTF.